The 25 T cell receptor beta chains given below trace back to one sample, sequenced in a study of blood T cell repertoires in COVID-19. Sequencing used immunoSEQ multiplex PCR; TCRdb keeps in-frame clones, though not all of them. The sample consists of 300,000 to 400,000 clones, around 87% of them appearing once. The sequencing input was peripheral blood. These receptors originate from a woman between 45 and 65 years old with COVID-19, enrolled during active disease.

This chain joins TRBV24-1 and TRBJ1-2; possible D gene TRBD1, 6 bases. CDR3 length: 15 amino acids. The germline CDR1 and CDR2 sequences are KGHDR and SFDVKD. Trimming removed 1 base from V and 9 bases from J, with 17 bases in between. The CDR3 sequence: CATSDFSGTTDSYTF. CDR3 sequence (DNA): TGTGCCACCAGTGATTTTTCCGGGACAACTGACAGCTACACCTTC.

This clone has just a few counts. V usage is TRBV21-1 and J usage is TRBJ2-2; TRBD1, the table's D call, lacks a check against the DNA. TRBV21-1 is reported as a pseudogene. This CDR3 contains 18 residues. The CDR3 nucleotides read TGTGCCAGCAGCAAAGCGTCCCAGGGGCGAGGGGACACCGGGGAGCTGTTTTTT. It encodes CASSKASQGRGDTGELFF.

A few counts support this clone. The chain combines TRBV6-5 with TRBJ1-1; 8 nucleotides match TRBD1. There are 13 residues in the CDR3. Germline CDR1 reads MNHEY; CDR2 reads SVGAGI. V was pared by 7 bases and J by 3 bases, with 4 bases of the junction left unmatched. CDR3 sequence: CASNTDRDTEAFF. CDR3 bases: TGTGCCAGCAACACGGACAGGGACACTGAAGCTTTCTTT.

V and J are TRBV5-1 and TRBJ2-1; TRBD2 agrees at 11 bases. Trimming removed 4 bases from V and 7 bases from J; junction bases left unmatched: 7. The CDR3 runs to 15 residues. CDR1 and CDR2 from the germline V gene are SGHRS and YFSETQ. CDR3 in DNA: TGCGCCAGCAGCGAAACTAGCGGGAGTCTGAATGAGCAGTTCTTC. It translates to CASSETSGSLNEQFF.

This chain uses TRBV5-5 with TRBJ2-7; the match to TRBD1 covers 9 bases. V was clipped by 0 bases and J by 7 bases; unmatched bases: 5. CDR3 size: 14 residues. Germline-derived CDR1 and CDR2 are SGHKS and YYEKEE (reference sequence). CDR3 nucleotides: TGTGCCAGCAGCTTGGGGACAGGGGTGAGGGAGCAGTACTTC. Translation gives CASSLGTGVREQYF.

Written as DNA, the CDR3 is TGTGCCAGCAGTCCGAATCGGTGGGAAAAACTGTTTTTT. Translated: CASSPNRWEKLFF. V and J are TRBV7-2 and TRBJ1-4; D remains unclear. Trimming took 6 bases from V and 8 from J, leaving 13 bases between them. Germline CDR1 and CDR2: SGHTA and FQGNSA. The CDR3 runs to 13 residues.

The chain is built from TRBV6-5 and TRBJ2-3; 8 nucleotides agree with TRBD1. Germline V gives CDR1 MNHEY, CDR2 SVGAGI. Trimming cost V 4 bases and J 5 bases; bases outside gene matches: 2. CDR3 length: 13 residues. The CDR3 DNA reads TGTGCCAGCAGTTTCGACAGGGGAGATACGCAGTATTTT. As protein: CASSFDRGDTQYF.

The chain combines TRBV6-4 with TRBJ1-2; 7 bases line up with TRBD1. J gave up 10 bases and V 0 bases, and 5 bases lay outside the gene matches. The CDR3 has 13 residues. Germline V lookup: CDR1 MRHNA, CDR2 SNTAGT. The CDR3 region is CASSDSHRGDYTF. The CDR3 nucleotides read TGTGCCAGCAGTGACTCTCACAGGGGCGACTACACCTTC.

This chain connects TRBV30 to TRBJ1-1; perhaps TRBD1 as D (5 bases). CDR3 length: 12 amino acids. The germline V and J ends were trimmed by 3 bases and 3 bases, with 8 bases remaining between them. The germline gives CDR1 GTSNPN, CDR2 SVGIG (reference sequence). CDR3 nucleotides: TGTGCCTGGAGGGCGGGGGACACTGAAGCTTTCTTT. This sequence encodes CAWRAGDTEAFF.

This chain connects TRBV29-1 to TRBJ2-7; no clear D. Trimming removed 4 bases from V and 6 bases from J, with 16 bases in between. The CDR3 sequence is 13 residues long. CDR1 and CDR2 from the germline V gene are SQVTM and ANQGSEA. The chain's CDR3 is CSVAELKPGEQYF. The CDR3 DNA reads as TGCAGCGTTGCCGAGCTAAAACCGGGCGAGCAGTACTTC.

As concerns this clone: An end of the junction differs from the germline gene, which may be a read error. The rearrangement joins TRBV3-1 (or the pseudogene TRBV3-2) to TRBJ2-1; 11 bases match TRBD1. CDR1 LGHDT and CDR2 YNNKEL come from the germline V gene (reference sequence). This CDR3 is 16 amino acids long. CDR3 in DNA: TGTGCCAGCAGCGAAGAGGACAGGGGGCTTTACAATGAGCAGTTCTTC. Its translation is CASSEEDRGLYNEQFF.

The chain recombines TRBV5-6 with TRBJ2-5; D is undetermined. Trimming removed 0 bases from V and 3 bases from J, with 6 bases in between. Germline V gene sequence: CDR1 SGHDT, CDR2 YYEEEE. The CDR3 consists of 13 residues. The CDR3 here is CASSLGLEETQYF. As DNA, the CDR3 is TGTGCCAGCAGCTTGGGTCTCGAAGAGACCCAGTACTTC. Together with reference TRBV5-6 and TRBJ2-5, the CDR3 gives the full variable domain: DAGVTQSPTHLIKTRGQQVTLRCSPKSGHDTVSWYQQALGQGPQFIFQYYEEEERQRGNFPDRFSGHQFPNYSSELNVNALLLGDSALYLCASSLGLEETQYFGPGTRLLVL.

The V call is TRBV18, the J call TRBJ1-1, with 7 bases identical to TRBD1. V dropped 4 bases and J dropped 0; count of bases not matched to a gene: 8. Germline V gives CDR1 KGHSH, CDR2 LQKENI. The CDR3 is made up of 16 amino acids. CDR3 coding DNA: TGTGCCAGCTCACAATGGGCAGGGGGAATGAACACTGAAGCTTTCTTT. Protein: CASSQWAGGMNTEAFF.

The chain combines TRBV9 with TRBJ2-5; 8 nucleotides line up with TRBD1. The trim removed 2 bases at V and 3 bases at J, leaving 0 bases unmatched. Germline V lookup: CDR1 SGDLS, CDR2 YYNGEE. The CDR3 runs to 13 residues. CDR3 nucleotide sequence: TGTGCCAGCAGCGTGACAGGGGAAGAGACCCAGTACTTC. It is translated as CASSVTGEETQYF.

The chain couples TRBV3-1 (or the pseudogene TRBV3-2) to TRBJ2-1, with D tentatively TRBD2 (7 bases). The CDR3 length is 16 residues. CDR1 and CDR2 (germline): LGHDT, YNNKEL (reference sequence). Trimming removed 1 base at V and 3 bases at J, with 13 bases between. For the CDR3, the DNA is TGTGCCAGCAGCCAAGTCATAGGGGGGGGCTACAATGAGCAGTTCTTC. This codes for CASSQVIGGGYNEQFF.

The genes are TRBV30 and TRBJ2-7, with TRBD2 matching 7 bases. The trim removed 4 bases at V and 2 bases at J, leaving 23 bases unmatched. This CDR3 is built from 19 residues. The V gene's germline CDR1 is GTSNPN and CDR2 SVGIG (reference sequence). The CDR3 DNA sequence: TGTGCCTGGAAAAAAGAATCGGCCCTCCGGGCTAGCGGTCCCTACGAGCAGTACTTC. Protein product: CAWKKESALRASGPYEQYF.

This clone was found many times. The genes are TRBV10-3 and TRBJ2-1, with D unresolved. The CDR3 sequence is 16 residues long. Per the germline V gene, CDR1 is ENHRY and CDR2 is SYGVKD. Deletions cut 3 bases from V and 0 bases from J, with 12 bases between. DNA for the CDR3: TGTGCCATCAGTGACCAAGGCGGAAGCTCCTACAATGAGCAGTTCTTC. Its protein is CAISDQGGSSYNEQFF.

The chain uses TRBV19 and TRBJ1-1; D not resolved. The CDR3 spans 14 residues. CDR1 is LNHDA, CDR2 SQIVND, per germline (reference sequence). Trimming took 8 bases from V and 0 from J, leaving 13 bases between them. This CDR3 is CASSWARMNTEAFF. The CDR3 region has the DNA TGTGCCAGTTCTTGGGCAAGGATGAACACTGAAGCTTTCTTT.

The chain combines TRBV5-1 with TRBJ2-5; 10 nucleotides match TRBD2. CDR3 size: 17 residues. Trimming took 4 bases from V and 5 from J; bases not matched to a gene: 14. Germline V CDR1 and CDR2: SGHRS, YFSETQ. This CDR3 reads CASSGGLARREGETQYF. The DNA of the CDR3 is TGCGCCAGCAGCGGGGGACTAGCGAGGAGGGAAGGGGAGACCCAGTACTTC.

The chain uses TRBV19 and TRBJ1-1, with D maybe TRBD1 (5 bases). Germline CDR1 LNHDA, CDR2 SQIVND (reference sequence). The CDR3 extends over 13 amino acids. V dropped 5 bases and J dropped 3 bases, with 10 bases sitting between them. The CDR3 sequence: CASSHGGYTEAFF. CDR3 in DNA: TGTGCCAGTAGTCACGGGGGGTACACTGAAGCTTTCTTT.

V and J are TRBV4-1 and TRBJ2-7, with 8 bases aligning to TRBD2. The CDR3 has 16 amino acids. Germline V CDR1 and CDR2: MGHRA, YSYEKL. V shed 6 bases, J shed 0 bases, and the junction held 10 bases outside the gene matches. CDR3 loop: CASSRLAGTSSYEQYF. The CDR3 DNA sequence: TGCGCCAGCAGTCGGCTAGCGGGTACTAGCTCCTACGAGCAGTACTTC.

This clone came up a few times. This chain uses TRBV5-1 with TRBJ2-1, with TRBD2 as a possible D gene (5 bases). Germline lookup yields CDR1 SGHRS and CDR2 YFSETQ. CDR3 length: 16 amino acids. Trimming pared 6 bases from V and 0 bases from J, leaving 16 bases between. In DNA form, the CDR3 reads TGCGCCAGCACCCCATTCGAAGGGAGCTCCTACAATGAGCAGTTCTTC. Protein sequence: CASTPFEGSSYNEQFF.

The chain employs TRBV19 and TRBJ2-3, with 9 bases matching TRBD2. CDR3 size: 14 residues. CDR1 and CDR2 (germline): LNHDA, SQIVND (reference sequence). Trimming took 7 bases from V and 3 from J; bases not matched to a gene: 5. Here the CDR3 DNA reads TGTGCCAGTATTGATAGCGGGAGTACAGATACGCAGTATTTT. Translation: CASIDSGSTDTQYF. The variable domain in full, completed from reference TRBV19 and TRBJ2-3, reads DGGITQSPKYLFRKEGQNVTLSCEQNLNHDAMYWYRQDPGQGLRLIYYSQIVNDFQKGDIAEGYSVSREKKESFPLTVTSAQKNPTAFYLCASIDSGSTDTQYFGPGTRLTVL.

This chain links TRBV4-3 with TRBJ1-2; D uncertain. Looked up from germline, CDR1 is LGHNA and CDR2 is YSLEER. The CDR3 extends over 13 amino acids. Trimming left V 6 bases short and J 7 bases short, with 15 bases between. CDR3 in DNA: TGCGCCAGCAGTCAGGTGCCATTGGGTGGCTACACCTTC. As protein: CASSQVPLGGYTF.

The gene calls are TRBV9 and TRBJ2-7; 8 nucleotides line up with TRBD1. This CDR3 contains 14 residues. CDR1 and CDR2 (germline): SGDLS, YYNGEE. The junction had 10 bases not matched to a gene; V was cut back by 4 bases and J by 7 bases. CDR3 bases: TGTGCCAGCAGCCCCTGGACAGGGTATGAAGAGCAGTACTTC. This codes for CASSPWTGYEEQYF.